This TCR beta chain derives from a study of CD8 T cells in Susac syndrome. Germline assignment: CDR1 SGDLS and CDR2 YYNGEE. This CDR3 has 10 amino acids. Trimming pared 7 bases from V and 6 bases from J, leaving 7 bases between. The CD8+ and CD4+ T cells were negatively isolated, with the TEMRA cells enriched by FACS. RNA totalling about 0.5 to 1 ug underwent reverse transcription with random hexamers. An immunoSEQ multiplex PCR amplified TCR beta CDR3 over 54 Vbeta and 13 Jbeta. TCRdb analysed the immunoSEQ multiplex PCR reads with MiXCR anew, one entry per CDR3 protein. The repertoire holds 150,000 or so distinct CDR3 sequences, with about 94% as singletons.

Source material: CD8+ T cells from PBMCs. The receptor's source is a human donor with multiple sclerosis. This sequence joins TRBV9 and TRBJ1-2, with no clear D. CDR3 in amino acids: CASGRDGYTF. CDR3 bases: TGTGCCAGCGGCCGAGATGGCTACACCTTC.